This T cell receptor beta chain was recovered during a study of blood T cell repertoires in COVID-19. About the research overall: Specimens from acute and convalescent COVID-19 originated in the United States, Italy and Spain. PBMCs, B-cell-depleted T cells, or T cells were the source of the cDNA or gDNA that made up the material.

Cohorts were determined from participant-reported clinical history. With 7 bases clipped from V and 6 bases from J, the junction kept 6 bases outside the gene matches. Germline V lookup: CDR1 MNHNY, CDR2 SVGAGI (reference sequence). This CDR3 comprises 15 residues. Original methodology: Amplification with reference gene primers provided the estimates of nucleated cell counts. Clones were sequenced by immunoSEQ multiplex PCR, and TCRdb holds only the in-frame ones, with some missing. That table furnishes V, J and clone size, whereas the DNA furnished D and trimming. The sample lists a few hundred thousand clones, about 90% occurring once.

Source material: PBMCs or T cells enriched from blood (not recorded which). The receptor comes from a woman between 45 and 65 years old with acute COVID-19. The V and J genes are TRBV6-6 and TRBJ2-1; TRBD2 matches 13 bases. CDR3 residues: CASKGGLAGINEQFF. CDR3 bases: TGTGCCAGCAAAGGGGGACTAGCGGGAATCAATGAGCAGTTCTTC.